The T cell receptor (beta chain) described here comes from a study of T cell repertoires in cytomegalovirus infection. Across the whole study: Well-studied HLA-B-restricted CMV epitopes were used in the study alongside recently identified HLA-C-restricted ones. Public signatures in TCR beta pointed to CMV infection and matching HLA type.

TCRdb itself ran the reads through MiXCR, one entry per CDR3 protein. The sample shows about 900,000 distinct CDR3 sequences, 30% to 40% of them seen only once. The V and J ends lost 1 base and 3 bases, in that order; junction bases with no gene match: 9. CDR3 size: 17 residues. This clonotype was counted only a few times. Antigen specificity is unknown. The sequencing used cultured CD8+ T cells from PBMCs, collected from culture after CMV antigen stimulation. The chain employs TRBV12-3 or TRBV12-4 and TRBJ2-1, with TRBD2 matching over 7 bases. The receptor was isolated from a human donor in good health (CMV status not recorded). Some clones in this sample may be carry-over from other donors' samples. CDR3 residues: CASSLEVRGNLYNEQFF. CDR3 sequence (DNA): TGTGCCAGCAGTTTAGAGGTGCGGGGGAATCTCTACAATGAGCAGTTCTTC.